This T cell receptor (beta chain) came from a study of regulatory T cells in long-lasting Graves disease. This clonotype was counted many times. The antigen remains unidentified. Arm-PCR with iRepertoire HTBI primers amplified the CDR3 regions for these TCR beta libraries. TCRdb passed the multiplex PCR reads through MiXCR, listing each CDR3 protein once. The repertoire consists of over 450,000 distinct CDR3 sequences, with under 25% occurring once and the leading ten covering roughly 7%. Germline trimming cut 3 bases from V and 4 bases from J; bases unmatched to any gene: 4. The V gene's germline CDR1 is SGHAT and CDR2 FQDESV (reference sequence). This CDR3 has 15 residues. Noted time point: persistent/refractory GD, antithyroid drugs over 5 years with positive TRAb. PBMC RNA was the source of the TCR library. Study-level results: Persistent disease was characterized by preferential usage of TRBV28, TRBJ1-2 and TRBJ2-5.

The rearrangement links TRBV11-1 to TRBJ2-7, with 12 bases matching TRBD1. The material sequenced was peripheral blood mononuclear cells (PBMCs), taken when the disease was refractory, from a patient treated with antithyroid drugs. This TCR was sampled from a female donor with Graves disease. CDR3 DNA sequence: TGTGCCAGCAGCTTCGGGACAGGGGGCAGTTACGAGCAGTACTTC. Its translation: CASSFGTGGSYEQYF. The complete variable domain, with remaining parts taken from reference TRBV11-1 and TRBJ2-7, reads EAEVAQSPRYKITEKSQAVAFWCDPISGHATLYWYRQILGQGPELLVQFQDESVVDDSQLPKDRFSAERLKGVDSTLKIQPAELGDSAMYLCASSFGTGGSYEQYFGPGTRLTVT.